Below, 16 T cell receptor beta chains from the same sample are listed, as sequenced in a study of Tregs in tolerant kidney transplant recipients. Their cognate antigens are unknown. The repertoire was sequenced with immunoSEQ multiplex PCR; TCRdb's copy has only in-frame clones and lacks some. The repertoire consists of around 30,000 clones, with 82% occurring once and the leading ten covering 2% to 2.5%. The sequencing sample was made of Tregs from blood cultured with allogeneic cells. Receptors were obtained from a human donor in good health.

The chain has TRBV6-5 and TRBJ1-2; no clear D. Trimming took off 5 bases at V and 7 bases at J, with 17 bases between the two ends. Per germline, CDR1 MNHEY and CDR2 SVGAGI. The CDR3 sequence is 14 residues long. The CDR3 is CASSTASNARGYTF. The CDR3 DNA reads TGTGCCAGCAGTACGGCCTCGAATGCGCGTGGCTACACCTTC.

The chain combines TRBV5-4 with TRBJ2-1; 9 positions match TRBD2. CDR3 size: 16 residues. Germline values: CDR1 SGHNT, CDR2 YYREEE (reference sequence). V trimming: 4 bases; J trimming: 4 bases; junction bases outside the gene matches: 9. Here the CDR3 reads CASSPPPSGEYNEQFF. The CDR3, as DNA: TGTGCCAGCAGCCCACCCCCTAGCGGGGAGTACAATGAGCAGTTCTTC.

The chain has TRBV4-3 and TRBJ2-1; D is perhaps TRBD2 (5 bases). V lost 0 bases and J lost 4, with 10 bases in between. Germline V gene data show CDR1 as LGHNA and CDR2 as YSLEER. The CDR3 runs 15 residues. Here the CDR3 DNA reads TGCGCCAGCAGCCAAGATATACGGGGATACAATGAGCAGTTCTTC. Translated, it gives CASSQDIRGYNEQFF.

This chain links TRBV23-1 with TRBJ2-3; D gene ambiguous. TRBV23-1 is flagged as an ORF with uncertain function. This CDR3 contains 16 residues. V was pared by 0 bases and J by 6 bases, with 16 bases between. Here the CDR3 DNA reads TGCGCCAGCAGTCAATCCCTTACTTTTGAGGCGGATACGCAGTATTTT. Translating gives CASSQSLTFEADTQYF.

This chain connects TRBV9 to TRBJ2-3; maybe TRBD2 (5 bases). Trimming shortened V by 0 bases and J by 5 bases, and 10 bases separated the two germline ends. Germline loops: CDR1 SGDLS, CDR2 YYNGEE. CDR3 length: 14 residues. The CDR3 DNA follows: TGTGCCAGCAGCGTAGGAGGGTTCGGAGATACGCAGTATTTT. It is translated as CASSVGGFGDTQYF.

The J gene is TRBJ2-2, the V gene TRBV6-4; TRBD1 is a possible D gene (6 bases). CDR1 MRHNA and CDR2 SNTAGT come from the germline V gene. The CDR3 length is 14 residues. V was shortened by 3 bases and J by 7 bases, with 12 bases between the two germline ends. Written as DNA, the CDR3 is TGTGCCAGCAGTGAGGAGGTGACAGGCGGGGAGCTGTTTTTT. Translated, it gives CASSEEVTGGELFF.

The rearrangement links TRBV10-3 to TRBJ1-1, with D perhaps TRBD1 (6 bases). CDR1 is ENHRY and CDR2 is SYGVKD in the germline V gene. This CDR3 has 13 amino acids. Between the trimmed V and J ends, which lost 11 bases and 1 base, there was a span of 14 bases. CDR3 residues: CALSPTGNTEAFF. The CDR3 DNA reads TGTGCCCTGAGTCCGACAGGGAACACTGAAGCTTTCTTT.

CDR3 nucleotide sequence: TGTGCCAGCACTCCCCAAGGACTAGGCCCCGAATACGAGCAGTACTTC. Encoded protein: CASTPQGLGPEYEQYF. The chain couples TRBV6-6 to TRBJ2-7; 7 nucleotides agree with TRBD2. There are 16 residues in the CDR3. Trimming cost V 7 bases and J 4 bases; bases outside gene matches: 16. In germline, CDR1 is MNHNY, CDR2 SVGAGI (reference sequence).

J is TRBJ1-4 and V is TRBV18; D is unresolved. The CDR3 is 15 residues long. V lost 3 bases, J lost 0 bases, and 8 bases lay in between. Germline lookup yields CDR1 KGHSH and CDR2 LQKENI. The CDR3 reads CASSPYGATNEKLFF. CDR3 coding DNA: TGTGCCAGCTCACCTTACGGAGCAACTAATGAAAAACTGTTTTTT.

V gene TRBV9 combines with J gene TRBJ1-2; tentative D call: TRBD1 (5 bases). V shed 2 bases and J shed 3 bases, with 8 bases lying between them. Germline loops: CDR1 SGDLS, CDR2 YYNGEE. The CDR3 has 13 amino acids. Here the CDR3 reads CASSVRVDYGYTF. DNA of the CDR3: TGTGCCAGCAGCGTCAGGGTTGACTATGGCTACACCTTC.

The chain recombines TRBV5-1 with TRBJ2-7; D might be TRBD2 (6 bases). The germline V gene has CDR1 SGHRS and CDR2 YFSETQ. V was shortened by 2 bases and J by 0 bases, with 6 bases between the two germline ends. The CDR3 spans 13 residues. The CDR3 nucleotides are TGCGCCAGCAGCTTTAGCGGCTCCTACGAGCAGTACTTC. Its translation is CASSFSGSYEQYF.

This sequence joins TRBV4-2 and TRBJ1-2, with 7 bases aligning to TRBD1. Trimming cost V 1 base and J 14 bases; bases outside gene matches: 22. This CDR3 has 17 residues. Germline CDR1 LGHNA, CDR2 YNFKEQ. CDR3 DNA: TGTGCCAGCAGCCAAGCGGTGTTAGGGGGCGCGGCTCGATACGGGACCTTC. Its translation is CASSQAVLGGAARYGTF.

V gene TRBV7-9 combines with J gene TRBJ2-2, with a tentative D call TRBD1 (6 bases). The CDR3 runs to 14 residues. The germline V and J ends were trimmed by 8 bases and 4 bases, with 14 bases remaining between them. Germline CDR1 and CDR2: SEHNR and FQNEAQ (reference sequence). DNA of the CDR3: TGTGCCAGCTCGAGGGGGTGGGGCACCGGGGAGCTGTTTTTT. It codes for CASSRGWGTGELFF.

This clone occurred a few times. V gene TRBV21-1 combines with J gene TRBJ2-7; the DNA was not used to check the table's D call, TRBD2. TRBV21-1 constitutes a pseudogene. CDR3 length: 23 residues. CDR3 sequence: CASSLKTLAGGRDTPPLSYEQYF. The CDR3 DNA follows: TGTGCCAGCAGCCTAAAGACCCTAGCGGGAGGTAGGGATACCCCGCCCCTCTCCTACGAGCAGTACTTC.

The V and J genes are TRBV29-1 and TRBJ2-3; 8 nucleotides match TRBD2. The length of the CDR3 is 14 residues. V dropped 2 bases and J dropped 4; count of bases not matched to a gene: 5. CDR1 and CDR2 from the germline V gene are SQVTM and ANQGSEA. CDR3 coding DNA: TGCAGCGTTGAACGGGGGGGCTTGGCAGATACGCAGTATTTT. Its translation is CSVERGGLADTQYF.

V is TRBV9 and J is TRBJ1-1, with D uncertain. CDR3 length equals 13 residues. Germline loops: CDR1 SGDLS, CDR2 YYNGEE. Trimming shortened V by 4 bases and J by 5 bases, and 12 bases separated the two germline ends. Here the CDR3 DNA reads TGTGCCAGCAGCCCACTTCCGGGGACTGAAGCTTTCTTT. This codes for CASSPLPGTEAFF.